This T cell receptor beta chain emerged from a study of Ad26.COV2.S vaccination and SARS-CoV-2 variants. Profiled with immunoSEQ multiplex PCR; TCRdb holds only in-frame clones, not every one. Among under 550,000 clones listed, approximately 90% were seen once. Treatment denoted: 19 received Ad26.COV2.S at low or high dose, single or two shots; about 5 received placebo; per-sample allocation not given. Sampling took place 63 days after the first vaccine or placebo injection. This CDR3 has 16 amino acids. V was cut by 4 bases and J by 3 bases, with 20 bases left in between. CDR1 is SGHKS and CDR2 is YYEKEE in the germline V gene (reference sequence).

V is TRBV5-5 and J is TRBJ2-7, with TRBD1 as a possible D gene (6 bases). This TCR was recovered from a person between 18 and 59 years old who received the Ad26.COV2.S COVID-19 vaccine or a placebo. The sample in question was peripheral blood, obtained in a trial of Ad26.COV2.S vaccine versus placebo. The CDR3 reads CASSTRGDTAVYEQYF. For the CDR3, the DNA is TGTGCCAGCAGCACGAGAGGGGACACGGCCGTCTACGAGCAGTACTTC.